This T cell receptor beta chain emerged from a study of blood T cells in healthy people across ages (dated by TCRdb to the mid-2010s). Looking at the study overall: In model experiments, template switching captured roughly one uniquely barcoded TCR beta cDNA molecule for every two T cells. Age-related changes in TCR beta repertoire diversity were measured in the study by deep sequencing normalized with unique cDNA molecular identifiers. Four age groups were formed from the donors: young (average around 15 years), middle-aged (more than 35), aged (62) and long-lived (more than 75). Two additional independent replicas of 1 million unique cDNA reads from the same blood draw were analyzed for two donors (one aged 18 to 30 and one aged 80 or older).

Libraries came from 5' RACE. TCRdb names Illumina HiSeq 2500 as the instrument used. A second about 7 to 12 cycle PCR used a sample-barcoded 5' primer and a J-beta primer mix. Each TCR beta cDNA molecule received a unique molecular identifier from a template-switch 5' adaptor carrying 12 random nucleotides. Each sample yielded at least 2.5 million CDR3-containing paired-end reads. All of the RNA was converted into first-strand cDNA using the Mint cDNA synthesis kit, with a TRBC-specific oligonucleotide serving as the primer. Following uracil-DNA glycosylase treatment, a first 18-cycle PCR with universal primers M1SS and BC2_uni_R was performed on all cDNA. The published analysis was carried out like this. Each sample was normalized by randomly selecting 1 million high-quality reads, each carrying a distinct molecular identifier. Instead of being binned into consensus sequences, reads that shared molecular identifiers were thrown out. CDR3 identification, clonotype clustering and error correction used MiTCR with a Q25 quality threshold and the strictest error-elimination algorithm. A nonparametric unseen species model with Euler transformation was used to estimate lower-bound total TCR beta diversity. TCRdb itself trimmed the public reads at Q25 with fastp, ran MiXCR and retained productive beta chains. Each entry merges the rows of one CDR3 protein and shows their most common DNA and genes. Here the V and J calls rest on TCRdb's processing, not on the authors' analysis. This sample gives more than 500,000 distinct CDR3 sequences in total; roughly a quarter of them show up just once. 3% to 4% of the sample comes from the top ten.

Overall study results and their limits: As age increased, observed TCR beta diversity per million T cells dropped in a roughly linear way, and a significant reduction was already evident by age 40. Bulk unsorted PBMC profiling prevented conclusive comparison of naive and antigen-experienced compartments. Estimates of total diversity based on one million sequenced T cells were considered lower bounds and underestimates. The long-lived group showed more naive CD4+ T cells, fewer expanded clones and increased TCR diversity than the aged group, suggesting age selection. Because the CMV infection status of the donors was unknown, age-related changes in expanded clonotypes may potentially have been confounded. There was a strong correlation between observed TCR beta diversity and the percentage of naive T cells measured by flow cytometry.

The 39 donors, aged about 6 to 95 years, were systemically healthy Caucasian individuals from Russia. Each donor gave around 9.5 milliliters of peripheral blood, collected into EDTA-treated Vacutainer tubes. Ficoll-Paque density-gradient centrifugation was used to isolate PBMCs, with at least 6 million obtained per sample. Trizol reagent was used to extract total RNA from the PBMCs, yielding at least 6 micrograms per sample. For every donor, flow cytometry on a PBMC aliquot measured the percentage of naive CD45RAhigh/CD27high T cells. In this sample, this clonotype turned up a few times. What this receptor recognizes is not known. No base quality information exists; no much larger clone differs at one position. Including the terminal cysteine and phenylalanine, the CDR3 comprises 14 residues. The retained sequence is limited to the CDR3, 42 bases, with the frame set at the first base. V drops 0 bases and J drops 5 bases, leaving 9 bases in between. CDR1 and CDR2, looked up from the germline V gene, are SGHRS and YFSETQ.

These data also formed part of another study, on T cells of mothers and their children. As noted in the second study: Donors were nine systemically healthy Caucasian individuals: three mothers and their six children. cDNA synthesis consumed the entire amount of extracted RNA, loaded at around 1.4 ug RNA in each 15 ul reaction. In the second PCR, the M1S primer added sample barcodes and 2-4 random nucleotides. More than 9 million TCR beta CDR3 reads were obtained from each mother, and some 3.2 million reads were obtained from each child. TCR recombination output is similarly shaped by thymic selection in related and unrelated pairs, with a minor effect exerted by inherited differences. Normalized repertoire overlap was always slightly but never significantly higher in related than unrelated mother-child pairs. No persistent microchimeric T cell clones were detected, at a sensitivity of 90 to 100 clones per million clonotypes. The study used deep NGS to compare TCR beta repertoires of mothers and children, seeking features distinguishing related mother-child pairs from unrelated individuals. The mean age was about 37 +/- 4 years for the mothers and approximately 11 +/- 4 years for the children. After adapters were ligated using NEBNext reagents, the libraries underwent 100+100 nt paired-end sequencing on an Illumina HiSeq 2000. To avoid cross-contamination, the mother libraries and the child libraries were prepared a month apart and sequenced in separate runs. Each donor had between about 450,000 and 2,100,000 distinct TCR beta clonotypes identified. Naive TCR beta clonotypes were estimated from low-frequency clonotypes matched to each donor's FACS-determined naive share, without sorting.

The chain links TRBV5-1 with TRBJ2-1, with no confident D gene call. This TCR derives from a boy between 2 and 10 years old in good health. The specimen sequenced was blood. The CDR3 is CASSLELAHNEQFF. In nucleotide form, the sequence is TGCGCCAGCAGCTTGGAACTTGCCCACAATGAGCAGTTCTTC.